A single TCR beta chain is shown here with its context. Antigen specificity is unknown. CDR3 length: 13 amino acids. V gave up 3 bases and J gave up 6 bases; unmatched junction bases: 3. This entry belongs to a study of T cell responses to AZD1222 COVID-19 vaccine. The protocol was immunoSEQ multiplex PCR, while the TCRdb copy is restricted to in-frame clones and leaves out a portion. The table has roughly 140,000 clones, more than 75% seen once. Findings and caveats of the study: White British people made up most donors, females outnumbered males, and clonal diversity was possibly underestimated. Nearly half of spike-specific TCRs reportedly go after variant regions that carry no mutations. The study found Spike-specific TCR breadth and depth rose after two AZD1222 doses. AZD1222 recipients seropositive at baseline numbered only six.

The TCR originated in an adult in good health. The V and J genes are TRBV12-3 or TRBV12-4 and TRBJ1-2, with 8 bases fitting TRBD1. The specimen comprised peripheral blood, sampled on day 0 of MenACWY control vaccination. The CDR3 DNA follows: TGTGCCAGCAGTTTGGACAGGGAACATGGCTACACCTTC. Translation gives CASSLDREHGYTF.